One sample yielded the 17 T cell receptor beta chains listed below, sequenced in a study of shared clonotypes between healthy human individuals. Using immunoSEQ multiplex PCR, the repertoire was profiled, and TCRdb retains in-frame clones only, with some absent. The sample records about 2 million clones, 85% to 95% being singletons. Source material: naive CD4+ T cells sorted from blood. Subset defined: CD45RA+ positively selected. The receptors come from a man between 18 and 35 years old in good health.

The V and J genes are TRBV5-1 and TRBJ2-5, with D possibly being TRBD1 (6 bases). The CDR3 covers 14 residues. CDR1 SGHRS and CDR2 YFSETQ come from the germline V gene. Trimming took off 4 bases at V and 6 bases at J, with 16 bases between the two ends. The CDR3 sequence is CASSQEWGHQTQYF. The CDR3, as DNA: TGCGCCAGCAGCCAAGAATGGGGGCATCAGACCCAGTACTTC.

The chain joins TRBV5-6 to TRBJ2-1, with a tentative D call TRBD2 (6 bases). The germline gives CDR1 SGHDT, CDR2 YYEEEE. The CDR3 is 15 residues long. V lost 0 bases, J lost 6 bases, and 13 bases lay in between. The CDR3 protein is CASSLEGGISNEQFF. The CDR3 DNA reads TGTGCCAGCAGCTTGGAGGGCGGGATTAGCAATGAGCAGTTCTTC.

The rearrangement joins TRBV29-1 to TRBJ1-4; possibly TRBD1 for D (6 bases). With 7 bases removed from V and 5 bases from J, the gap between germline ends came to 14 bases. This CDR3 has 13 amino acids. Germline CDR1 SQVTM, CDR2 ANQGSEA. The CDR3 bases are TGCAGCGCTGTCTCCACAGGGAATGAAAAACTGTTTTTT. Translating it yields CSAVSTGNEKLFF. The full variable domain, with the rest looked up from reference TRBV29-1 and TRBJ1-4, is SAVISQKPSRDICQRGTSLTIQCQVDSQVTMMFWYRQQPGQSLTLIATANQGSEATYESGFVIDKFPISRPNLTFSTLTVSNMSPEDSSIYLCSAVSTGNEKLFFGSGTQLSVL.

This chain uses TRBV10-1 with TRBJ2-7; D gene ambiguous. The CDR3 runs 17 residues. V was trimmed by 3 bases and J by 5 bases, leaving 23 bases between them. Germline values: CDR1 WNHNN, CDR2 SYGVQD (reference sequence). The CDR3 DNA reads TGCGCCAGCAGTGAACCTCACGTGGGCCAGAATCGGAACGAGCAGTACTTC. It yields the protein CASSEPHVGQNRNEQYF.

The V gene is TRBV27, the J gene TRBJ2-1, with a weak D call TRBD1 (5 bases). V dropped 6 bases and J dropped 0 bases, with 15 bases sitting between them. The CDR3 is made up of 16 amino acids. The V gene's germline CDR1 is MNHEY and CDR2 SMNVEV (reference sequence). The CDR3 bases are TGTGCCAGCAGCTCCCTGCAGGGAAGCTCCTACAATGAGCAGTTCTTC. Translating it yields CASSSLQGSSYNEQFF.

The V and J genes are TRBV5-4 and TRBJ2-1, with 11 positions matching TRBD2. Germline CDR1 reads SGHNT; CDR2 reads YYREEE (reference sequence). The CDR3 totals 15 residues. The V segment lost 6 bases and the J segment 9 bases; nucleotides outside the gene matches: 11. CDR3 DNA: TGTGCCAGCACCAAGAAACAGACTAGCGGGATTGAGCAGTTCTTC. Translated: CASTKKQTSGIEQFF.

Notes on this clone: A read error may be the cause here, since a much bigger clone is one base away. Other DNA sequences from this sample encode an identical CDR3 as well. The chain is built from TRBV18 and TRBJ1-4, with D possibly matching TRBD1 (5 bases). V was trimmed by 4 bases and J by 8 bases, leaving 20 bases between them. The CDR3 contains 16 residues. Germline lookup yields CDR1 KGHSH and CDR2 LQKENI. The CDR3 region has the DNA TGTGCCAGCTCACAAAACGGACAAGGGATCAACGAAAAACTGTTTTTT. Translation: CASSQNGQGINEKLFF.

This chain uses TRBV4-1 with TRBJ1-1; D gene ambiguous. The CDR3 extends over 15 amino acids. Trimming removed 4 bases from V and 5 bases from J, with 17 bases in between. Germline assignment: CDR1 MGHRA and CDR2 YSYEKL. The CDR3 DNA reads TGCGCCAGCAGCCCCCTCGAAGGTCTGGGTACTGAAGCTTTCTTT. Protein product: CASSPLEGLGTEAFF.

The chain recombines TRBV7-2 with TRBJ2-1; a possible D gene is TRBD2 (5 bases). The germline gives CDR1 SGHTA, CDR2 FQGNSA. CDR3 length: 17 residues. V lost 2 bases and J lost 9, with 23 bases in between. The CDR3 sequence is CASSLTSGMAGGIEQFF. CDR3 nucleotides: TGTGCCAGCAGCTTAACCTCGGGAATGGCGGGCGGTATTGAGCAGTTCTTC.

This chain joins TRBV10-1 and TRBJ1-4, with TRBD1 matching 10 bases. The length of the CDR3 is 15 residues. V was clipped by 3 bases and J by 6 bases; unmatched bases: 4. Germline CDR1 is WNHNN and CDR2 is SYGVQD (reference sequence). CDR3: CASSDSGTGDEKLFF. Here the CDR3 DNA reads TGCGCCAGCAGTGACTCCGGGACAGGGGATGAAAAACTGTTTTTT.

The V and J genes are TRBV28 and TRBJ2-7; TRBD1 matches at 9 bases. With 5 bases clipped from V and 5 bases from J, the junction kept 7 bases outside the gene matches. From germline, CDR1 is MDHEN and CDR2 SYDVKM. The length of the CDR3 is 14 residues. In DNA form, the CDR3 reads TGTGCCAGCAGTGGGGCCGGGACAGGGAACGAGCAGTACTTC. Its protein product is CASSGAGTGNEQYF.

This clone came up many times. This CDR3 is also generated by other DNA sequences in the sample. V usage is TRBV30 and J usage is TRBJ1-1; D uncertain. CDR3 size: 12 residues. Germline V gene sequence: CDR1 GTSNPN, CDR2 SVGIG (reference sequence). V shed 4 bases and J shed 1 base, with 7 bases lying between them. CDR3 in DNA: TGTGCCTGGACAGAACGGAACACTGAAGCTTTCTTT. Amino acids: CAWTERNTEAFF.

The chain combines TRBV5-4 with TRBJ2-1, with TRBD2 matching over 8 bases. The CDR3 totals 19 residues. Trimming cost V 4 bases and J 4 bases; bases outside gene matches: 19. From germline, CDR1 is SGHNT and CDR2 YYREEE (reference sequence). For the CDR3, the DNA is TGTGCCAGCAGCCCCCGAGGCCGGAAAGCGGGAGTCGATTACAATGAGCAGTTCTTC. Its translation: CASSPRGRKAGVDYNEQFF.

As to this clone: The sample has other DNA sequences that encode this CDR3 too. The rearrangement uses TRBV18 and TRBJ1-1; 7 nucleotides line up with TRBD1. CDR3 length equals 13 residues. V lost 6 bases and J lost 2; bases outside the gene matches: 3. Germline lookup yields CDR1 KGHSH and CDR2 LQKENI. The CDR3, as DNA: TGTGCCAGCTCCCGGACAGGCAACACTGAAGCTTTCTTT. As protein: CASSRTGNTEAFF.

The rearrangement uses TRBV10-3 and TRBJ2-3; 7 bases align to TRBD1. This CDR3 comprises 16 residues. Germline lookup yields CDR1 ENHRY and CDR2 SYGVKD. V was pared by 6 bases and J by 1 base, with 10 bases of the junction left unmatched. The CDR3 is CAISPQGYGGTDTQYF. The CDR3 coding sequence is TGTGCCATCAGCCCACAGGGGTACGGTGGCACAGATACGCAGTATTTT.

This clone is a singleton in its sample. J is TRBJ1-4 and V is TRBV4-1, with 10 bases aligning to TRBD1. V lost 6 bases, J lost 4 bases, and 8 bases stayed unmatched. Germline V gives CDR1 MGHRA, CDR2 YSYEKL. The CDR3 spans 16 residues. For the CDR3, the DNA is TGCGCCAGCAGTCCTGGGACAGGGGCGAGTAATGAAAAACTGTTTTTT. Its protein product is CASSPGTGASNEKLFF.

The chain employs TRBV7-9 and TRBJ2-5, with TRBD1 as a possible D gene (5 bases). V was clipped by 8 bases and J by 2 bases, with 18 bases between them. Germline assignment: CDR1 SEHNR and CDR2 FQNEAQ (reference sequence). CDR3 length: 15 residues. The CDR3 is CASPSDRQIQETQYF. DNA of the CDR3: TGTGCCAGCCCCTCTGATCGACAGATTCAAGAGACCCAGTACTTC.